This passage covers 31 T cell receptor beta chains from one sample sequenced in a study of blood T cell repertoires in COVID-19. The data were produced by immunoSEQ multiplex PCR, yet TCRdb's version contains in-frame clones alone and is incomplete. This table has over 110,000 clones, around 88% appearing once. The sample comprised peripheral blood. Receptors were obtained from a human donor in a cohort sampled during active COVID-19.

In this sample, this clone turned up once. The gene calls are TRBV27 and TRBJ2-7; 7 bases fit TRBD1. This CDR3 spans 14 amino acids. Trimming cost V 1 base and J 2 bases; bases outside gene matches: 2. Germline assignment: CDR1 MNHEY and CDR2 SMNVEV (reference sequence). CDR3 amino acids: CASSLLQGTYEQYF. DNA of the CDR3: TGTGCCAGCAGTTTATTACAGGGGACCTACGAGCAGTACTTC.

This chain links TRBV5-8 with TRBJ2-7; perhaps TRBD1 as D (6 bases). The CDR3 contains 14 residues. Deletions cut 2 bases from V and 5 bases from J, with 14 bases between. Germline V gene lookup returns CDR1 SGHTS and CDR2 YDEGEE. DNA of the CDR3: TGTGCCAGCAGCTTTTCTATAGGGGGAAACGAGCAGTACTTC. It encodes CASSFSIGGNEQYF.

This chain connects TRBV6-5 to TRBJ2-7; 8 bases agree with TRBD1. Germline assignment: CDR1 MNHEY and CDR2 SVGAGI. The CDR3 totals 13 residues. Losses at the gene ends were 7 bases for V and 0 bases for J; bases not matched to a gene: 2. The CDR3 sequence is CASKGTGSYEQYF. The CDR3 coding sequence is TGTGCCAGCAAAGGGACAGGCTCCTACGAGCAGTACTTC.

J is TRBJ2-7 and V is TRBV5-5, with unresolved D. The germline CDR1 and CDR2 sequences are SGHKS and YYEKEE (reference sequence). V lost 4 bases and J 2 bases, leaving 10 bases between the germline ends. This CDR3 is 13 amino acids long. The CDR3 region is CASSLHPAYEQYF. CDR3 in DNA: TGTGCCAGCAGCCTTCACCCGGCCTACGAGCAGTACTTC. Together with reference TRBV5-5 and TRBJ2-7, the CDR3 gives the full variable domain: DAGVTQSPTHLIKTRGQQVTLRCSPISGHKSVSWYQQVLGQGPQFIFQYYEKEERGRGNFPDRFSARQFPNYSSELNVNALLLGDSALYLCASSLHPAYEQYFGPGTRLTVT.

As concerns this clone: At one boundary the junction diverges from the germline segment, which might be a read error. This chain joins TRBV5-6 and TRBJ1-5, with a tentative D call TRBD1 (5 bases). CDR3 length: 13 residues. Germline CDR1 reads SGHDT; CDR2 reads YYEEEE. The CDR3 DNA follows: TGTGCCAGCACCTTGGGGGGAGAGCAGCCCCAGCATTTT. Protein sequence: CASTLGGEQPQHF.

This chain links TRBV2 with TRBJ2-3; the D gene is possibly TRBD1 (6 bases). This CDR3 is 15 amino acids long. Germline assignment: CDR1 SNHLY and CDR2 FYNNEI. Trimming left V 2 bases short and J 0 bases short, with 9 bases between. The CDR3 bases are TGTGCCAGCAGTGAATCAGGGGCTAGCACAGATACGCAGTATTTT. Translation gives CASSESGASTDTQYF.

The rearrangement uses TRBV13 and TRBJ2-3; no definite D call. Per the germline V gene, CDR1 is PRHDT and CDR2 is FYEKMQ (reference sequence). The CDR3 is 12 amino acids. The germline V and J ends were trimmed by 5 bases and 5 bases, with 8 bases remaining between them. The CDR3: CASSPVLDTQYF. The CDR3 bases are TGTGCCAGCAGCCCAGTATTAGATACGCAGTATTTT.

The V and J genes are TRBV5-6 and TRBJ2-1, with a tentative D call TRBD1 (6 bases). Trimming removed 2 bases from V and 4 bases from J, with 13 bases in between. The CDR3 spans 15 residues. The V gene's germline CDR1 is SGHDT and CDR2 YYEEEE. For the CDR3, the DNA is TGTGCCAGCAGCTTCAAAGGGGGTAATTACAATGAGCAGTTCTTC. Protein: CASSFKGGNYNEQFF.

This clone appeared once. The chain is built from TRBV30 and TRBJ2-7; TRBD1 matches at 9 bases. CDR1 is GTSNPN, CDR2 SVGIG, per germline (reference sequence). This CDR3 has 15 amino acids. V shed 4 bases and J 2 bases; nucleotides not matched to a gene: 9. Written as DNA, the CDR3 is TGTGCCTGGACCCGACCCGGGACAGGGACCTACGAGCAGTACTTC. This gives the protein CAWTRPGTGTYEQYF.

This chain connects TRBV10-3 to TRBJ2-7; 9 bases map to TRBD1. V was clipped by 10 bases and J by 4 bases; unmatched bases: 11. The CDR3 has 14 amino acids. Germline V gene data show CDR1 as ENHRY and CDR2 as SYGVKD. The CDR3 nucleotides read TGTGCCACGGCAACCGGGACAGGGAATTACGAGCAGTACTTC. Translation: CATATGTGNYEQYF.

The chain joins TRBV7-9 to TRBJ2-5, with TRBD1 as a possible D gene (5 bases). The CDR3 extends over 14 amino acids. The V end was cut by 8 bases, the J end by 5 bases, with 18 bases between. The germline CDR1 and CDR2 sequences are SEHNR and FQNEAQ (reference sequence). CDR3 nucleotides: TGTGCCAGCTCCTACCTGGGGCGTGAGGAGACCCAGTACTTC. Protein: CASSYLGREETQYF.

The V call is TRBV14, the J call TRBJ2-7; a weak D match, TRBD1 (6 bases). The CDR3 has 15 amino acids. Trimming took off 7 bases at V and 2 bases at J, with 18 bases between the two ends. Germline CDR1 is SGHDN and CDR2 is FVKESK. The CDR3 sequence: CASTRIRDNTYEQYF. CDR3 DNA: TGTGCCAGCACCAGAATCCGGGACAATACCTACGAGCAGTACTTC.

This sequence joins TRBV14 and TRBJ2-1; D call uncertain. This CDR3 contains 15 residues. The V and J ends lost 0 bases and 4 bases respectively, with 10 bases between them. Germline loops: CDR1 SGHDN, CDR2 FVKESK. The CDR3 spells CASSQDLGSYNEQFF. The CDR3 DNA reads as TGTGCCAGCAGCCAAGATCTTGGCAGTTACAATGAGCAGTTCTTC.

This sequence joins TRBV7-9 and TRBJ2-7; 8 nucleotides match TRBD1. Germline CDR1 and CDR2: SEHNR and FQNEAQ (reference sequence). V shed 5 bases and J 2 bases; nucleotides not matched to a gene: 8. The CDR3 loop spans 15 amino acids. CDR3 sequence: CASSPDRGRPYEQYF. For the CDR3, the DNA is TGTGCCAGCAGCCCAGACAGGGGACGCCCCTACGAGCAGTACTTC.

The chain employs TRBV7-9 and TRBJ2-1, with D possibly TRBD2 on 6 matching bases. Between the trimmed V and J ends, which lost 5 bases and 6 bases, there was a span of 17 bases. The germline CDR1 and CDR2 sequences are SEHNR and FQNEAQ (reference sequence). The length of the CDR3 is 15 residues. CDR3 in DNA: TGTGCCAGCAGCCCGCTCGGGGGTAGTATCAATGAGCAGTTCTTC. Translating gives CASSPLGGSINEQFF.

The chain links TRBV29-1 to TRBJ2-1; 10 bases agree with TRBD2. V was pared by 6 bases and J by 8 bases, with 10 bases of the junction left unmatched. CDR3 length equals 14 residues. CDR1 is SQVTM, CDR2 ANQGSEA, per germline. CDR3 sequence: CSVVAGGLSYEQFF. CDR3 coding DNA: TGCAGCGTAGTAGCGGGGGGCCTCTCCTATGAGCAGTTCTTC.

V gene TRBV18 combines with J gene TRBJ1-2, with D perhaps matching TRBD1 (5 bases). The CDR3 totals 13 residues. Per the germline V gene, CDR1 is KGHSH and CDR2 is LQKENI. V lost 6 bases and J 3 bases, leaving 11 bases between the germline ends. As DNA, the CDR3 is TGTGCCAGCTCTGGGGGGGGAGACTATGGCTACACCTTC. It codes for CASSGGGDYGYTF.

The chain combines TRBV5-1 with TRBJ1-1; D is undetermined. CDR1 and CDR2 (germline): SGHRS, YFSETQ. V was cut by 4 bases and J by 1 base, with 11 bases left in between. The CDR3 totals 14 residues. CDR3 amino acids: CASSQSSGNTEAFF. CDR3 nucleotide sequence: TGCGCCAGCAGCCAATCCTCCGGGAACACTGAAGCTTTCTTT. The complete variable domain, with remaining parts taken from reference TRBV5-1 and TRBJ1-1, reads KAGVTQTPRYLIKTRGQQVTLSCSPISGHRSVSWYQQTPGQGLQFLFEYFSETQRNKGNFPGRFSGRQFSNSRSEMNVSTLELGDSALYLCASSQSSGNTEAFFGQGTRLTVV.

The V call is TRBV4-1, the J call TRBJ2-7; D is possibly TRBD2 (5 bases). Trimming left V 4 bases short and J 3 bases short, with 13 bases between. The CDR3 runs 14 residues. CDR1 is MGHRA and CDR2 is YSYEKL in the germline V gene. DNA for the CDR3: TGCGCCAGCAGCCCAAGAAGAGGGATCTACGAGCAGTACTTC. Residues: CASSPRRGIYEQYF.

This chain joins TRBV7-2 and TRBJ1-2; weak D call: TRBD1 (5 bases). Per germline, CDR1 SGHTA and CDR2 FQGNSA. V was trimmed by 6 bases and J by 5 bases, leaving 13 bases between them. CDR3 length: 13 amino acids. The CDR3 loop is CASRPDRPYGYTF. CDR3 nucleotide sequence: TGTGCCAGCAGACCTGACAGACCATATGGCTACACCTTC.

The CDR3 bases are TGTGCCAGCAGCTTAGAGATTAGCGGGGGTGACGGGGAGCTGTTTTTT. As protein: CASSLEISGGDGELFF. J is TRBJ2-2 and V is TRBV7-6; 9 bases are shared with TRBD2. The CDR3 runs to 16 residues. V shed 1 base, J shed 7 bases, and the junction held 7 bases outside the gene matches. Germline V gene lookup returns CDR1 SGHVS and CDR2 FNYEAQ.

In DNA, the CDR3 is TGTGCCAGCAGCCATGGCGGACTAGCGGATACGCAGTATTTT. This codes for CASSHGGLADTQYF. This rearrangement joins TRBV4-2 to TRBJ2-3, with TRBD2 identical over 9 bases. CDR1 is LGHNA and CDR2 is YNFKEQ in the germline V gene. The CDR3 has 14 amino acids. V dropped 3 bases and J dropped 6; count of bases not matched to a gene: 4.

V and J are TRBV4-1 and TRBJ2-7, with 7 bases fitting TRBD1. Trimming removed 1 base from V and 6 bases from J; junction bases left unmatched: 9. This CDR3 contains 15 residues. Germline-derived CDR1 and CDR2 are MGHRA and YSYEKL. CDR3: CASSQGTGHPGEQYF. The CDR3 nucleotides are TGCGCCAGCAGCCAAGGGACAGGCCATCCGGGCGAGCAGTACTTC.

In this sample, this clone turned up a few times. This chain links TRBV5-8 with TRBJ2-2; 8 nucleotides agree with TRBD1. The CDR3 is 15 residues long. The germline CDR1 and CDR2 sequences are SGHTS and YDEGEE. V lost 5 bases and J lost 2; bases outside the gene matches: 5. The CDR3 region is CASRATGVNTGELFF. CDR3 in DNA: TGTGCCAGCAGGGCGACAGGGGTTAACACCGGGGAGCTGTTTTTT.

This CDR3 is CASSVGPKVPKKTGPYGYTF. Written as DNA, the CDR3 is TGTGCCAGCAGCGTAGGCCCTAAGGTCCCAAAGAAGACAGGCCCCTATGGCTACACCTTC. This chain uses TRBV9 with TRBJ1-2; D is possibly TRBD1 (6 bases). V dropped 0 bases and J dropped 4 bases, with 28 bases sitting between them. The CDR3 has 20 amino acids. Germline CDR1 SGDLS, CDR2 YYNGEE.

The chain employs TRBV15 and TRBJ2-3, with 11 bases that match TRBD1. The V and J ends lost 3 bases and 5 bases, in that order; junction bases with no gene match: 1. There are 14 residues in the CDR3. In germline, CDR1 is LNHNV, CDR2 YYDKDF (reference sequence). CDR3 protein: CATSRDRGQDTQYF. The CDR3 DNA reads TGTGCCACCAGCAGGGACAGGGGGCAAGATACGCAGTATTTT.

The chain employs TRBV5-8 and TRBJ2-1, with 14 bases aligning to TRBD2. From germline, CDR1 is SGHTS and CDR2 YDEGEE. The CDR3 extends over 16 amino acids. Trimming cost V 5 bases and J 3 bases; bases outside gene matches: 4. CDR3 DNA: TGTGCCAGCAGTAGACTAGCGGGGGGGTTCTACAATGAGCAGTTCTTC. Its translation: CASSRLAGGFYNEQFF.

This chain links TRBV6-2 or TRBV6-3 with TRBJ1-2; D may be TRBD1 (6 bases). There are 15 residues in the CDR3. Trimming removed 2 bases at V and 2 bases at J, with 12 bases between. Germline V gene lookup returns CDR1 MNHEY and CDR2 SVGEGT. The CDR3 DNA is TGTGCCAGCAGTTACGTGGACAGAGTAAACTATGGCTACACCTTC. Protein: CASSYVDRVNYGYTF.

The V and J genes are TRBV5-1 and TRBJ1-1, with 7 bases identical to TRBD1. CDR1 SGHRS and CDR2 YFSETQ come from the germline V gene. The J segment lost 1 base and the V segment lost 1 base, leaving 10 bases of the junction unmatched. This CDR3 is 17 amino acids long. CDR3 sequence reads: CASSLSHRGSRNTEAFF. The CDR3 nucleotides are TGCGCCAGCAGCTTGTCCCACAGGGGATCTAGGAACACTGAAGCTTTCTTT.

V is TRBV30 and J is TRBJ1-1; unclear D gene. This CDR3 comprises 11 residues. Trimming took 2 bases from V and 4 from J, leaving 5 bases between them. Germline V CDR1 and CDR2: GTSNPN, SVGIG (reference sequence). CDR3 coding DNA: TGTGCCTGGAGTTTCGGCACTGAAGCTTTCTTT. Residues: CAWSFGTEAFF.

The DNA of the CDR3 is TGTGCCAGCTCACCCGACGGGACCAAAAACATTCAGTACTTC. It codes for CASSPDGTKNIQYF. The chain employs TRBV18 and TRBJ2-4, with a weak D call TRBD2 (5 bases). Germline V gives CDR1 KGHSH, CDR2 LQKENI. The CDR3 contains 14 residues. With 3 bases removed from V and 2 bases from J, the gap between germline ends came to 8 bases.